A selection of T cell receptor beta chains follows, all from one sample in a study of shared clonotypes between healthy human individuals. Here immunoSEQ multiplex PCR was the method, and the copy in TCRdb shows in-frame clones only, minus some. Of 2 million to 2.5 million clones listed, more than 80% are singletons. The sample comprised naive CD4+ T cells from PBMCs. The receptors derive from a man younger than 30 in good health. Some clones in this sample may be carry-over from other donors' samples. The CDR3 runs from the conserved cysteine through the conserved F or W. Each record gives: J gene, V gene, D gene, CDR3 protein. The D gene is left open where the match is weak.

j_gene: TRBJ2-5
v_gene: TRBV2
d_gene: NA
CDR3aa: CASSARAETQYF

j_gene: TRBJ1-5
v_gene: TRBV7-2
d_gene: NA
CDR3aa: CASSLGFNQPQHF

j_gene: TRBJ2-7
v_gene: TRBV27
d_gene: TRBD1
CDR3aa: CASSPGQVDYEQYF

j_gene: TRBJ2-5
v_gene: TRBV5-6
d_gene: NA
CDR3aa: CASSLDTGGQETQYF

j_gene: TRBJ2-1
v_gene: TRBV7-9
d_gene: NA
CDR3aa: CASSRTTEQFF

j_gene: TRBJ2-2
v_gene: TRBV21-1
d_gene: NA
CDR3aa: CASSRTGTINTGELFF

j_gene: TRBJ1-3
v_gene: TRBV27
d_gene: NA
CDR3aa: CASSLGFHSGNTIYF

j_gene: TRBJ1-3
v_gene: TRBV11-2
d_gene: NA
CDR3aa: CASSFLGVFRNTIYF

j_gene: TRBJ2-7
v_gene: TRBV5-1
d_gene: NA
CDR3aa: CASSLSTGSYEQYF

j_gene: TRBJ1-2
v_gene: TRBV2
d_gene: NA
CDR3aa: CASSAGLPPGYTF

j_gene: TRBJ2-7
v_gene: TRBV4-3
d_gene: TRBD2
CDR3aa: CASSQEPLAGLLSYEQYF

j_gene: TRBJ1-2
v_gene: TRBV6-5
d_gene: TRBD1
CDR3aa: CASRGTGYGYTF

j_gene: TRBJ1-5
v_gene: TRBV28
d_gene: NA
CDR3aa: CASSLKAYSNQPQHF

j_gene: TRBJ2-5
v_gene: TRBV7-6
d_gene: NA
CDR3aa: CASSLTGSQETQYF

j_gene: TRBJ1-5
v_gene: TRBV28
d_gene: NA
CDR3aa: CASSLETLRASQPQHF

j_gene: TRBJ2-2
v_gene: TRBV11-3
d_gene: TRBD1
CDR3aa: CASSYDGTGTGELFF

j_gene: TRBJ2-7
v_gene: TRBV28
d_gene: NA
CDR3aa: CASSLYAGSYEQYF

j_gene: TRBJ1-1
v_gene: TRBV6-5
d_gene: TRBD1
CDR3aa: CASTPPGTGGTEAFF

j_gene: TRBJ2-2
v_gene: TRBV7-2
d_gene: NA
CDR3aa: CASSSRWAGELFF

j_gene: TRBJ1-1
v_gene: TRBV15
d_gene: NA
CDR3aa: CATSPRLGNTEAFF

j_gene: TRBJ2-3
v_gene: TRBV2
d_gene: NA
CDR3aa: CASSGSGTDTQYF

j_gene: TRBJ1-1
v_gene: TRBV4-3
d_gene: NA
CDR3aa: CASSPTSVGNTEAFF

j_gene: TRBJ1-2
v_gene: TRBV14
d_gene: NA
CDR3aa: CASSQDTGYGYTF

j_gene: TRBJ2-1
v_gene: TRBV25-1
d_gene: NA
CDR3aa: CASSAYLKRDNEQFF

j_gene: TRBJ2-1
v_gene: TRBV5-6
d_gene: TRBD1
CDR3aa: CASSLNGDRGSYNEQFF

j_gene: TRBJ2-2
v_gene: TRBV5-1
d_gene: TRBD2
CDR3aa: CASRNGTTTGELFF

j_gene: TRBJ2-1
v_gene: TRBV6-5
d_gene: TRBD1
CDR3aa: CASSLSNGQAAEQFF

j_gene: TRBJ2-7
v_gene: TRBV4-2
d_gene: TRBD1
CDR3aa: CASSPTGTGGHEQYF

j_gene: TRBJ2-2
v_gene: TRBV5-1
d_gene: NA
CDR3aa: CASSLWIRTGSTGGTGELFF

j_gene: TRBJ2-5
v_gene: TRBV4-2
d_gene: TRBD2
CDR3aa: CASSQPSSPGGRETQYF

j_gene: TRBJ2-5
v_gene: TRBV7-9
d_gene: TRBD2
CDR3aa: CASSPVAGGETQYF

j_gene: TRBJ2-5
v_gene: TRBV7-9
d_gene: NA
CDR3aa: CASSLQPRQETQYF

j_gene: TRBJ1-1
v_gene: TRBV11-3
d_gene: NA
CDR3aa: CASSRRENTEAFF

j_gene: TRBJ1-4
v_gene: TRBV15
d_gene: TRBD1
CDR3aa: CATSSGQGSRKLFF

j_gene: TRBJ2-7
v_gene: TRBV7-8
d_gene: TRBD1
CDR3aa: CASSLRTGASREQYF

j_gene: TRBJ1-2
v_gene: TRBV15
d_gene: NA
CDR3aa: CATSRGSGAPAGYTF

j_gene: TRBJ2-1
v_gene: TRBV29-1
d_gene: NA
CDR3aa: CSVSVPAYNEQFF

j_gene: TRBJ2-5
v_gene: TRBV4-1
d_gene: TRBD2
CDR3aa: CASSQPHTGTSWSETQYF

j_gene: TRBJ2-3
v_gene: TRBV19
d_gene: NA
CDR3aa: CASIGLETPDTQYF

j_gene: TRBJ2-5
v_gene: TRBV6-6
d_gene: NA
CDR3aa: CASSSQDRGETQYF

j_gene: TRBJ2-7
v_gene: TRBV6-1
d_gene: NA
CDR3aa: CASTQVHEQYF

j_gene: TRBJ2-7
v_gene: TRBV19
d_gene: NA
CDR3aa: CASSRPFSYEQYF

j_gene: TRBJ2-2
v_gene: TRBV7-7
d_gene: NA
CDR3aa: CASSLVPAVNTGELFF

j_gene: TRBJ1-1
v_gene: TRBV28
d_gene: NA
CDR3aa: CASRLGPGENTEAFF

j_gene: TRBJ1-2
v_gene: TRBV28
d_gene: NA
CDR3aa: CASSLKGRVSGYTF

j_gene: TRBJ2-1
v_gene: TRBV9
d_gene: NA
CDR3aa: CASSVAGADEQFF

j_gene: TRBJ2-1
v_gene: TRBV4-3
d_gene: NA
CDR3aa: CASSQGTVSYNEQFF

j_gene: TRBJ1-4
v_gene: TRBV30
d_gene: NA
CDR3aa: CAWSPGGANEKLFF

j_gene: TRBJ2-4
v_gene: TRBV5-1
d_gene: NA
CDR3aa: CASSLDYKNIQYF

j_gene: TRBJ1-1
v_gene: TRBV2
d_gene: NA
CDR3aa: CASMGGVDTEAFF